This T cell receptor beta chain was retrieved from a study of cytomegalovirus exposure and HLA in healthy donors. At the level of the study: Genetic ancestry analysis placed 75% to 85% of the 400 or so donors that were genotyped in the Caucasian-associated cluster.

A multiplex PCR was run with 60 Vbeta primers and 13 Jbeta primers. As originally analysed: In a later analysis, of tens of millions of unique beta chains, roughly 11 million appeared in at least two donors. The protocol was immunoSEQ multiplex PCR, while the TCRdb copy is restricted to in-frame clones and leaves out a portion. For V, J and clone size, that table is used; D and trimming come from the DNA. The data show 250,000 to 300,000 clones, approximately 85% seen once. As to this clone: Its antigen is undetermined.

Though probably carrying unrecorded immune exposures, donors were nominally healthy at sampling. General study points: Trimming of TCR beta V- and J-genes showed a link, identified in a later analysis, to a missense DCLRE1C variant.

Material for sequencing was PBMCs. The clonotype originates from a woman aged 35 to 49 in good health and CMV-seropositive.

In DNA, the CDR3 is TGTGCCAGCAGTCCGGTTAGCAATCAGCCCCAGCATTTT. Translating gives CASSPVSNQPQHF. The chain has TRBV28 and TRBJ1-5; D is unclear. Germline V CDR1 and CDR2: MDHEN, SYDVKM. V lost 5 bases and J 0 bases, leaving 5 bases between the germline ends. The CDR3 is 13 residues long.